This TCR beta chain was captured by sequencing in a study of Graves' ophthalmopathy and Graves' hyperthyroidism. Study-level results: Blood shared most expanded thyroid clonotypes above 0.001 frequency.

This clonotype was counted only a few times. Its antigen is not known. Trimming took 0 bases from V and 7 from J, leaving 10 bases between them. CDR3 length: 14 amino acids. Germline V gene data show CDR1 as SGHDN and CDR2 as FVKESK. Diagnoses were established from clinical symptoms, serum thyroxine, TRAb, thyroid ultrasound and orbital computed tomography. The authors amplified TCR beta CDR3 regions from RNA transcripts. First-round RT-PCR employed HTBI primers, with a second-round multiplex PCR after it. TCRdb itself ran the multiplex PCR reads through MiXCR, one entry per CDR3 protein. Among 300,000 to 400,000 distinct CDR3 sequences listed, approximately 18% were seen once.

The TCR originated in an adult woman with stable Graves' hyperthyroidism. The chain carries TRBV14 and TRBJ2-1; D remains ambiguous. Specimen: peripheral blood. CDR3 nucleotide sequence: TGTGCCAGCAGCCAAGATAATTTCCGGAATGAGCAGTTCTTC. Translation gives CASSQDNFRNEQFF.